This entry features one T cell receptor (beta chain) sequence. Trimming took off 0 bases at V and 0 bases at J, with 12 bases between the two ends. Germline V CDR1 and CDR2: SGHRS, YFSETQ. The CDR3 sequence is 17 residues long. Through a sample-barcoded 5' primer and a J-beta primer mix, a second PCR was run for roughly 6 to 12 cycles. Unique molecular identifiers of 12 random nucleotides labeled each cDNA. Researchers report that each sample yielded at least 3 million CDR3-containing paired-end reads. MiXCR was run by TCRdb on the 5' RACE reads, yielding one entry per CDR3 protein. Altogether hundreds of thousands of distinct CDR3 sequences are present, roughly 41% being singletons, with the ten largest covering 30%. These data originate in a study of blood T cells in healthy people across ages.

Sample: blood. This chain links TRBV5-1 with TRBJ1-4, with a possible D match to TRBD1 (6 bases). The clonotype was recovered from a man aged 80 or over in good health. The CDR3, as DNA: TGCGCCAGCAGCTTGGCGACAGGATTCGCAACTAATGAAAAACTGTTTTTT. Translation: CASSLATGFATNEKLFF.